Below, 8 T cell receptor beta chains from the same sample are listed, as sequenced in a study of T cell clones after liver transplantation. The assay was immunoSEQ multiplex PCR, and TCRdb's table has in-frame clones only and misses some. The sample has about 120,000 clones, about nine tenths seen once. The specimen was CD4+ T cells from blood, collected 12 months after liver transplant. Receptors originate from a human patient who received a liver transplant. Some T cells here may be from the graft donor.

V gene TRBV28 combines with J gene TRBJ2-3; perhaps TRBD2 as D (5 bases). The CDR3 totals 11 residues. CDR1 is MDHEN, CDR2 SYDVKM, per germline. Trimming shortened V by 5 bases and J by 8 bases, and 8 bases separated the two germline ends. CDR3 region: CASSIRGTQYF. In DNA form, the CDR3 reads TGTGCCAGCAGTATCCGGGGTACGCAGTATTTT.

CDR3 DNA sequence: TGTGCCAGCAGCAGGTTTAGTCAAGAGACCCAGTACTTC. This sequence encodes CASSRFSQETQYF. The chain links TRBV6-1 to TRBJ2-5, with D unclear. The CDR3 spans 13 residues. V was trimmed by 6 bases and J by 2 bases, leaving 10 bases between them. CDR1 is MNHNS, CDR2 SASEGT, per germline.

The chain joins TRBV5-1 to TRBJ2-1, with D possibly being TRBD2 (5 bases). The CDR3 consists of 15 residues. Germline CDR1 reads SGHRS; CDR2 reads YFSETQ. The germline V and J ends were trimmed by 4 bases and 4 bases, with 15 bases remaining between them. This CDR3 reads CASSDGNPGYNEQFF. CDR3 nucleotides: TGCGCCAGCAGCGACGGGAACCCCGGGTACAATGAGCAGTTCTTC.

The chain carries TRBV18 and TRBJ2-1; D gene unclear. Germline V gene sequence: CDR1 KGHSH, CDR2 LQKENI. Trimming left V 2 bases short and J 4 bases short, with 9 bases between. The CDR3 consists of 14 residues. CDR3 nucleotides: TGTGCCAGCTCACCAGCGATGGGGTACAATGAGCAGTTCTTC. Translated, it gives CASSPAMGYNEQFF. Complete variable domain (other parts from reference TRBV18 and TRBJ2-1): NAGVMQNPRHLVRRRGQEARLRCSPMKGHSHVYWYRQLPEEGLKFMVYLQKENIIDESGMPKERFSAEFPKEGPSILRIQQVVRGDSAAYFCASSPAMGYNEQFFGPGTRLTVL.

The genes are TRBV25-1 and TRBJ1-1, with unresolved D. Germline loops: CDR1 MGHDK, CDR2 SYGVNS. With 4 bases removed from V and 7 bases from J, the gap between germline ends came to 19 bases. The length of the CDR3 is 15 residues. The CDR3 sequence is CASSALDGDVNEAFF. The DNA for the CDR3 is TGTGCCAGCAGTGCGCTGGACGGTGACGTAAATGAAGCTTTCTTT. The whole variable domain, filled in from reference TRBV25-1 and TRBJ1-1, reads EADIYQTPRYLVIGTGKKITLECSQTMGHDKMYWYQQDPGMELHLIHYSYGVNSTEKGDLSSESTVSRIRTEHFPLTLESARPSHTSQYLCASSALDGDVNEAFFGQGTRLTVV.

The chain joins TRBV11-3 to TRBJ2-3; 8 positions agree with TRBD2. Looked up from germline, CDR1 is SGHNT and CDR2 is YENEEA. V lost 3 bases to trimming and J lost 4 bases; unmatched junction nucleotides: 6. The CDR3 is made up of 15 amino acids. The CDR3: CASSFSGIEADTQYF. The DNA for the CDR3 is TGTGCCAGCAGCTTTAGCGGGATTGAGGCAGATACGCAGTATTTT.

CDR3 protein: CASSLDPASGTDEQFF. The CDR3 DNA reads as TGTGCCAGCAGCTTAGATCCGGCTAGCGGGACAGATGAGCAGTTCTTC. The chain has TRBV11-2 and TRBJ2-1, with 9 bases fitting TRBD2. V trimming: 0 bases; J trimming: 8 bases; junction bases outside the gene matches: 8. This CDR3 is built from 16 residues. Germline V gene lookup returns CDR1 SGHAT and CDR2 FQNNGV.

The chain joins TRBV7-8 to TRBJ1-3; TRBD1 aligns across 7 bases. The germline gives CDR1 SGHVS, CDR2 FQNEAQ. There are 16 residues in the CDR3. Trimming at V came to 0 bases and at J to 4 bases, leaving 6 bases not matched to a gene. The chain's CDR3 is CASSLADRVRGNTIYF. CDR3 DNA: TGTGCCAGCAGCTTAGCAGACAGGGTGAGAGGAAACACCATATATTTT.